The T cell receptor (beta chain) under discussion was sequenced for a study of metastatic and nonmetastatic thyroid tumors. About the research overall: Comparative analysis of repertoires was undertaken across blood and tumor or nodule tissue obtained from malignant and benign thyroid patients.

With MiXCR, TCRdb reprocessed the PCR reads. This table has roughly 23,000 clones, roughly 14% appearing once. V dropped 5 bases and J dropped 1 base, with 8 bases sitting between them. The germline V gene has CDR1 KGHSH and CDR2 LQKENI. The CDR3 runs to 13 residues. This clone was found many times. All patients reached thyroid surgery having received no treatment beforehand. This TCR was recovered from a female donor with papillary thyroid cancer or a benign thyroid nodule (not recorded which). Some clones in this sample may be carry-over from other donors' samples. This chain uses TRBV18 with TRBJ1-1; no firm D call. Sequencing input: tumor tissue. CDR3 residues: CASSVTWNTEAFF. CDR3 sequence (DNA): TGTGCCAGCTCAGTTACATGGAACACTGAAGCTTTCTTT. Using reference TRBV18 and TRBJ1-1 for the parts outside the CDR3, the full variable domain is NAGVMQNPRHLVRRRGQEARLRCSPMKGHSHVYWYRQLPEEGLKFMVYLQKENIIDESGMPKERFSAEFPKEGPSILRIQQVVRGDSAAYFCASSVTWNTEAFFGQGTRLTVV.